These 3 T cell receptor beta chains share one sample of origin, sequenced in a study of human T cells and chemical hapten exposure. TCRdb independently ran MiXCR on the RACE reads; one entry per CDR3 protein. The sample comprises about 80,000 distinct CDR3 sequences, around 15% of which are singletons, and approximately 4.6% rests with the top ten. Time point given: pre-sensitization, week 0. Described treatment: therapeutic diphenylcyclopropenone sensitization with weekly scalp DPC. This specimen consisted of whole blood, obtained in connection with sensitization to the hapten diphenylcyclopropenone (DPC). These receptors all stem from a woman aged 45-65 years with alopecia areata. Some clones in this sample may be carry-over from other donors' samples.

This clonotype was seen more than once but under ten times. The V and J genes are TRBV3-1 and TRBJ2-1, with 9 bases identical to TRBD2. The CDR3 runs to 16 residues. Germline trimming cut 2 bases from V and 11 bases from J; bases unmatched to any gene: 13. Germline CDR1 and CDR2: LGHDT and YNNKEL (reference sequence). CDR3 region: CASSQSSGAGGPKQFF. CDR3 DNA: TGTGCCAGCAGCCAATCTTCCGGGGCGGGAGGGCCGAAGCAGTTCTTC.

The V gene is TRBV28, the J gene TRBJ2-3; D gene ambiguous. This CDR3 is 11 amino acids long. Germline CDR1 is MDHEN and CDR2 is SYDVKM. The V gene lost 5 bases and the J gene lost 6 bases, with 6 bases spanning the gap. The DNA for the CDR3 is TGTGCCAGCAGTATTATCGATACGCAGTATTTT. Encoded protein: CASSIIDTQYF.

The CDR3 is CASSDDVVSTNSNQPQHF. The CDR3 DNA is TGTGCCAGCAGCGACGACGTCGTGTCGACTAATAGCAATCAGCCCCAGCATTTT. V usage is TRBV11-2 and J usage is TRBJ1-5, with D unclear. The CDR3 spans 18 residues. Trimming cost V 5 bases and J 0 bases, with 20 bases left between them. Germline V gene data show CDR1 as SGHAT and CDR2 as FQNNGV.